A single sample gave rise to the 14 T cell receptor beta chains below, sequenced in a study of cytomegalovirus exposure and HLA in healthy donors. PCR used 60 Vbeta primers and 13 Jbeta primers. Sequenced by immunoSEQ multiplex PCR; TCRdb stores in-frame clones only, minus some. The sample lists about 93,000 clones; about 80% were seen once. The sample was PBMCs. These receptors were collected from a man aged 25 to 40 in good health and CMV-seronegative.

This clone was seen more than once but under ten times. The chain employs TRBV30 and TRBJ1-3; D gene uncertain. Per the germline V gene, CDR1 is GTSNPN and CDR2 is SVGIG (reference sequence). Trimming took off 1 base at V and 2 bases at J, with 15 bases between the two ends. CDR3 size: 16 residues. The CDR3 protein is CAWSGKGGVTGNTIYF. The CDR3 DNA is TGTGCCTGGAGTGGTAAAGGAGGAGTAACTGGAAACACCATATATTTT.

This rearrangement joins TRBV5-1 to TRBJ2-3, with D perhaps matching TRBD2 (6 bases). V gave up 0 bases and J gave up 0 bases, with 8 bases separating them. This CDR3 has 15 residues. Germline CDR1 is SGHRS and CDR2 is YFSETQ. As DNA, the CDR3 is TGCGCCAGCAGCTTGGTAGGGACTAGCACAGATACGCAGTATTTT. Its protein is CASSLVGTSTDTQYF.

This clone appeared a single time. The chain carries TRBV7-2 and TRBJ2-7, with 8 bases matching TRBD2. J gave up 3 bases and V 4 bases, and 8 bases lay outside the gene matches. Germline lookup yields CDR1 SGHTA and CDR2 FQGNSA. The CDR3 covers 15 residues. The CDR3, as DNA: TGTGCCAGCAGCTATACTAGCGGCTCTAGCTACGAGCAGTACTTC. Its protein is CASSYTSGSSYEQYF.

The rearrangement uses TRBV7-2 and TRBJ1-4; 9 positions match TRBD1. CDR1 SGHTA and CDR2 FQGNSA come from the germline V gene. The CDR3 has 14 residues. J lost 8 bases, V lost 4 bases, and 5 bases had no gene match. The CDR3 sequence: CASSSDRGGEKLFF. The CDR3 DNA is TGTGCCAGCAGCTCGGACAGGGGCGGGGAAAAACTGTTTTTT.

The table lists this clone with a few counts. This chain links TRBV11-2 with TRBJ2-3; tentative D call: TRBD2 (6 bases). Deletions cut 1 base from V and 0 bases from J, with 8 bases between. The CDR3 totals 15 residues. Germline lookup yields CDR1 SGHAT and CDR2 FQNNGV. The CDR3 region is CASSLAGTSTDTQYF. CDR3 DNA: TGTGCCAGCAGCTTAGCAGGGACTAGCACAGATACGCAGTATTTT.

This chain uses TRBV7-2 with TRBJ1-5, with D possibly matching TRBD1 (6 bases). Per the germline V gene, CDR1 is SGHTA and CDR2 is FQGNSA. The CDR3 consists of 15 residues. Trimming left V 6 bases short and J 6 bases short, with 18 bases between. This CDR3 is CASRQQVGAGQPQHF. Written as DNA, the CDR3 is TGTGCCAGCAGGCAACAGGTGGGGGCGGGTCAGCCCCAGCATTTT.

This clone came up once. The chain joins TRBV18 to TRBJ1-1; D gene uncertain. Germline V gene data show CDR1 as KGHSH and CDR2 as LQKENI. The CDR3 runs to 15 residues. V was clipped by 3 bases and J by 0 bases, with 11 bases between them. The DNA for the CDR3 is TGTGCCAGCTCACCCCCGAGGAGGATGAACACTGAAGCTTTCTTT. As protein: CASSPPRRMNTEAFF.

This rearrangement joins TRBV30 to TRBJ1-2; D is perhaps TRBD1 (6 bases). Trimming pared 1 base from V and 14 bases from J, leaving 17 bases between. Per germline, CDR1 GTSNPN and CDR2 SVGIG (reference sequence). The CDR3 has 12 residues. The CDR3 spells CAWSALPGEFTF. In DNA form, the CDR3 reads TGTGCCTGGAGTGCCCTTCCAGGGGAGTTTACCTTC.

This clone is a singleton in its sample. The rearrangement uses TRBV6-1 and TRBJ1-2; 7 bases fit TRBD1. Trimming removed 7 bases from V and 3 bases from J; junction bases left unmatched: 8. CDR3 length: 14 residues. The V gene's germline CDR1 is MNHNS and CDR2 SASEGT. The CDR3 spells CASTGPGGDYGYTF. The DNA for the CDR3 is TGTGCCAGCACGGGCCCAGGGGGTGACTATGGCTACACCTTC.

J is TRBJ2-7 and V is TRBV19, with D perhaps matching TRBD1 (6 bases). Deletions cut 4 bases from V and 6 bases from J, with 10 bases between. The germline CDR1 and CDR2 sequences are LNHDA and SQIVND (reference sequence). The CDR3 sequence is 12 residues long. In nucleotides, the CDR3 is TGTGCCAGTAGTAAGTCAGGGGTCGAGCAGTACTTC. Encoded protein: CASSKSGVEQYF.

V is TRBV7-9 and J is TRBJ1-2; D unclear. Germline V gene data show CDR1 as SEHNR and CDR2 as FQNEAQ (reference sequence). The CDR3 length is 12 residues. V lost 5 bases and J 2 bases, leaving 6 bases between the germline ends. The CDR3 protein is CASSPQNYGYTF. Here the CDR3 DNA reads TGTGCCAGCAGCCCCCAGAACTATGGCTACACCTTC.

The chain joins TRBV5-6 to TRBJ2-5; 7 bases align to TRBD2. Germline CDR1 and CDR2: SGHDT and YYEEEE. The CDR3 runs to 15 residues. V shed 4 bases and J 2 bases; nucleotides not matched to a gene: 8. CDR3 sequence: CASSTTSAGQETQYF. As DNA, the CDR3 is TGTGCCAGCAGCACAACTAGCGCGGGACAAGAGACCCAGTACTTC.

This clone showed up just once. J is TRBJ2-7 and V is TRBV6-6, with 7 bases lining up with TRBD1. The CDR3 covers 14 residues. The V and J ends lost 6 bases and 6 bases, in that order; junction bases with no gene match: 11. The V gene's germline CDR1 is MNHNY and CDR2 SVGAGI (reference sequence). CDR3 in DNA: TGTGCCAGCAGGCCCCGTACAGGGGTCATCGAGCAGTACTTC. Translation gives CASRPRTGVIEQYF.

V gene TRBV2 combines with J gene TRBJ1-2; D remains unclear. CDR1 and CDR2 from the germline V gene are SNHLY and FYNNEI. V was trimmed by 4 bases and J by 4 bases, leaving 13 bases between them. CDR3 length: 14 amino acids. CDR3 region: CASSGGIPPYGYTF. The CDR3 DNA is TGTGCCAGCAGTGGAGGGATCCCTCCCTATGGCTACACCTTC.